The 19 T cell receptor beta chains listed next were all sequenced from one sample in a study of blood T cell repertoires in COVID-19. The repertoire was sequenced with immunoSEQ multiplex PCR; TCRdb's copy has only in-frame clones and lacks some. Here the sample spans 95,000 to 110,000 clones, roughly 90% being singletons. The material sequenced was peripheral blood. These receptors were collected from a woman aged 60-75 years with acute or convalescent COVID-19.

This sequence joins TRBV28 and TRBJ2-7; the D gene is possibly TRBD1 (5 bases). Germline CDR1 MDHEN, CDR2 SYDVKM. The length of the CDR3 is 14 residues. The ends were cut back, 10 bases at V and 4 bases at J, with 20 bases in the middle. The CDR3 loop is CATTPPDSAYEQYV. Here the CDR3 DNA reads TGTGCCACCACCCCCCCAGACAGCGCATACGAGCAGTACGTC.

The gene calls are TRBV7-9 and TRBJ1-6; weak D call: TRBD1 (5 bases). The CDR3 is made up of 12 amino acids. Germline values: CDR1 SEHNR, CDR2 FQNEAQ (reference sequence). The ends were cut back, 2 bases at V and 9 bases at J, with 5 bases in the middle. The CDR3, as DNA: TGTGCCAGCAGCTTACAGGGTTCACCCCTCCACTTT. It specifies CASSLQGSPLHF. Full variable domain (missing parts from reference TRBV7-9 and TRBJ1-6): DTGVSQNPRHKITKRGQNVTFRCDPISEHNRLYWYRQTLGQGPEFLTYFQNEAQLEKSRLLSDRFSAERPKGSFSTLEIQRTEQGDSAMYLCASSLQGSPLHFGNGTRLTVT.

V usage is TRBV3-1 (or the pseudogene TRBV3-2) and J usage is TRBJ1-2; TRBD1 matches at 8 bases. Trimming cost V 6 bases and J 8 bases; bases outside gene matches: 8. Germline-derived CDR1 and CDR2 are LGHDT and YNNKEL (reference sequence). The CDR3 totals 13 residues. This chain's CDR3 is CASRSTGGEGYTF. DNA of the CDR3: TGTGCCAGCAGGTCAACAGGGGGAGAGGGCTACACCTTC.

This clone was seen more than once but under ten times. The V gene is TRBV30, the J gene TRBJ1-1, with D perhaps TRBD1 (6 bases). The germline V and J ends were trimmed by 7 bases and 0 bases, with 15 bases remaining between them. Germline V lookup: CDR1 GTSNPN, CDR2 SVGIG (reference sequence). The CDR3 has 14 residues. The CDR3: CAFRDIGVNTEAFF. Here the CDR3 DNA reads TGTGCCTTCCGGGACATAGGAGTGAACACTGAAGCTTTCTTT.

The chain employs TRBV24-1 and TRBJ2-2; D unresolved. Trimming shortened V by 7 bases and J by 1 base, and 12 bases separated the two germline ends. Germline V gene sequence: CDR1 KGHDR, CDR2 SFDVKD. The CDR3 is made up of 15 amino acids. CDR3: CATSGASLNTGELFF. CDR3 bases: TGTGCCACCAGCGGAGCGTCTTTGAACACCGGGGAGCTGTTTTTT.

The V and J genes are TRBV11-1 and TRBJ1-2; 9 bases are shared with TRBD1. From germline, CDR1 is SGHAT and CDR2 FQDESV (reference sequence). With V trimmed by 4 bases and J by 6 bases, 3 bases remained unmatched. CDR3 size: 13 residues. In nucleotides, the CDR3 is TGTGCCAGCAGCTACAGGGGGCAAGATGGCTACACCTTC. Translation: CASSYRGQDGYTF. The full variable domain, rest sourced from reference TRBV11-1 and TRBJ1-2, is EAEVAQSPRYKITEKSQAVAFWCDPISGHATLYWYRQILGQGPELLVQFQDESVVDDSQLPKDRFSAERLKGVDSTLKIQPAELGDSAMYLCASSYRGQDGYTFGSGTRLTVV.

This chain connects TRBV7-9 to TRBJ1-5; unclear D gene. V lost 0 bases to trimming and J lost 5 bases, with 5 bases between them. CDR1 is SEHNR and CDR2 is FQNEAQ in the germline V gene (reference sequence). The CDR3 has 13 residues. The CDR3 DNA reads TGTGCCAGCAGCTTAGCCCCTGATCAGCCCCAGCATTTT. Translation: CASSLAPDQPQHF.

The gene calls are TRBV11-3 and TRBJ2-5; 14 bases match TRBD2. This CDR3 is 17 amino acids long. Germline loops: CDR1 SGHNT, CDR2 YENEEA. Unmatched junction bases numbered 10, after V lost 5 bases and J lost 5 bases. CDR3 protein: CASSPRLAGGRGETQYF. CDR3 nucleotide sequence: TGTGCCAGCAGCCCGCGACTAGCGGGAGGGCGGGGGGAGACCCAGTACTTC.

The chain recombines TRBV28 with TRBJ1-2; 10 bases line up with TRBD1. The J segment lost 6 bases and the V segment lost 8 bases, leaving 6 bases of the junction unmatched. Germline CDR1 is MDHEN and CDR2 is SYDVKM. This CDR3 has 13 residues. The CDR3 DNA is TGTGCCAGCCGCGGACAGGGGGTTGATGGCTACACCTTC. This translates into CASRGQGVDGYTF.

This chain links TRBV27 with TRBJ1-1; 8 bases are shared with TRBD1. Germline lookup yields CDR1 MNHEY and CDR2 SMNVEV (reference sequence). The trim removed 3 bases at V and 1 base at J, leaving 1 base unmatched. This CDR3 is 14 amino acids long. The CDR3 spells CASSFQGANTEAFF. The CDR3 DNA is TGTGCCAGCAGTTTTCAGGGGGCGAACACTGAAGCTTTCTTT.

The chain carries TRBV27 and TRBJ2-1; no firm D call. V dropped 0 bases and J dropped 6 bases, with 12 bases sitting between them. The CDR3 totals 15 residues. Germline loops: CDR1 MNHEY, CDR2 SMNVEV (reference sequence). In DNA form, the CDR3 reads TGTGCCAGCAGTTTATCCCCTCTTCCCTCCAATGAGCAGTTCTTC. Translated: CASSLSPLPSNEQFF.

This chain's CDR3 is CASSRSSGNYNEQFF. The CDR3 DNA is TGTGCCAGCAGTCGTTCTAGCGGGAACTACAATGAGCAGTTCTTC. This chain joins TRBV27 and TRBJ2-1, with 9 bases matching TRBD2. Germline CDR1 MNHEY, CDR2 SMNVEV (reference sequence). With V trimmed by 5 bases and J by 3 bases, 5 bases remained unmatched. This CDR3 has 15 residues.

The gene calls are TRBV19 and TRBJ1-2; a possible D gene is TRBD1 (5 bases). Germline V CDR1 and CDR2: LNHDA, SQIVND (reference sequence). The germline V and J ends were trimmed by 6 bases and 4 bases, with 15 bases remaining between them. The CDR3 length is 14 residues. The CDR3 here is CASSPDGGGYGYTF. DNA of the CDR3: TGTGCCAGTAGCCCCGACGGGGGGGGCTATGGCTACACCTTC. The whole variable domain, filled in from reference TRBV19 and TRBJ1-2, reads DGGITQSPKYLFRKEGQNVTLSCEQNLNHDAMYWYRQDPGQGLRLIYYSQIVNDFQKGDIAEGYSVSREKKESFPLTVTSAQKNPTAFYLCASSPDGGGYGYTFGSGTRLTVV.

This chain joins TRBV2 and TRBJ1-1, with 8 bases identical to TRBD1. Germline CDR1 and CDR2: SNHLY and FYNNEI. Losses at the gene ends were 5 bases for V and 5 bases for J; bases not matched to a gene: 7. This CDR3 comprises 14 residues. CDR3 sequence (DNA): TGTGCCAGCAGTCCCGGGACAGGAAAGACTGAAGCTTTCTTT. Protein product: CASSPGTGKTEAFF.

This sequence joins TRBV5-1 and TRBJ1-3; no clear D. Germline loops: CDR1 SGHRS, CDR2 YFSETQ. Between the trimmed V and J ends, which lost 0 bases and 4 bases, there was a span of 14 bases. The CDR3 consists of 16 residues. CDR3 amino acids: CASSLVSRSRGNTIYF. Here the CDR3 DNA reads TGCGCCAGCAGCTTGGTCTCGAGATCCAGGGGAAACACCATATATTTT.

The CDR3 loop is CASSPGTRNEKLFF. The CDR3 bases are TGTGCCAGTAGTCCAGGGACAAGAAATGAAAAACTGTTTTTT. The chain combines TRBV19 with TRBJ1-4; D is perhaps TRBD1 (6 bases). V shed 5 bases and J shed 5 bases, with 12 bases lying between them. The CDR3 runs 14 residues. The germline V gene has CDR1 LNHDA and CDR2 SQIVND (reference sequence).

This chain joins TRBV6-5 and TRBJ1-5; no clear D gene. The CDR3 is made up of 12 amino acids. CDR1 is MNHEY, CDR2 SVGAGI, per germline. V gave up 6 bases and J gave up 4 bases, with 7 bases separating them. The CDR3 region has the DNA TGTGCCAGCAGAGAGGGAAATCAGCCCCAGCATTTT. Translated, it gives CASREGNQPQHF.

On this clone: At one end the junction does not follow the germline gene, possibly because of a read error. The rearrangement uses TRBV12-3 or TRBV12-4 and TRBJ2-1, with a possible D match to TRBD1 (5 bases). This CDR3 spans 13 amino acids. The CDR3 here is CASSSGEAGMMLF. Here the CDR3 DNA reads TGTGCCAGCAGTTCCGGAGAGGCAGGGATGATGCTCTTC.

The chain couples TRBV7-9 to TRBJ2-5, with 8 bases fitting TRBD2. The J segment lost 2 bases and the V segment lost 5 bases, leaving 7 bases of the junction unmatched. The germline V gene encodes CDR1 SEHNR and CDR2 FQNEAQ (reference sequence). This CDR3 has 15 amino acids. CDR3 sequence (DNA): TGTGCCAGCAGCCCCGGGACTAGGGAACAAGAGACCCAGTACTTC. Amino acids: CASSPGTREQETQYF. The full variable domain, rest sourced from reference TRBV7-9 and TRBJ2-5, is DTGVSQNPRHKITKRGQNVTFRCDPISEHNRLYWYRQTLGQGPEFLTYFQNEAQLEKSRLLSDRFSAERPKGSFSTLEIQRTEQGDSAMYLCASSPGTREQETQYFGPGTRLLVL.